This entry describes one TCR beta chain. Its matching antigen is unknown. The repertoire was sequenced with immunoSEQ multiplex PCR; TCRdb's copy has only in-frame clones and lacks some. The profile shows 2,500 to 3,000 clones, around 24% of them singletons. Trimming removed 2 bases from V and 4 bases from J; junction bases left unmatched: 3. CDR3 length equals 14 residues. The germline gives CDR1 SGHNT, CDR2 YENEEA. The data were taken from a study of T cells in localized non-small cell lung cancer. General study findings and limits: Adjacent lung was found to contain a median around 56 of the top 100 tumor clones. Maximal T cell clonality occurred in uninvolved adjacent lung, with tumor ranking below it. Longer overall survival was associated with a higher density of T cells in the blood.

The TCR originated in a man between 40 and 69 years old with stage I lung adenocarcinoma. This sample comprised lung tumor tissue, obtained before any cancer treatment. This chain joins TRBV11-3 and TRBJ2-3; 7 bases line up with TRBD2. As DNA, the CDR3 is TGTGCCAGCAGCTTAAGGGAGGGACCAGATACGCAGTATTTT. Amino acids: CASSLREGPDTQYF.